This T cell receptor (beta chain) comes out of a study of PD-1 blockade in mismatch repair-deficient tumors. Measured with immunoSEQ multiplex PCR; TCRdb has only the in-frame clones, and not every one. The sample yields under 50,000 clones, roughly 80% seen once. The CDR3 totals 16 residues. With 2 bases clipped from V and 2 bases from J, the junction kept 9 bases outside the gene matches. Germline loops: CDR1 GTSNPN, CDR2 SVGIG (reference sequence). The receptor was isolated from an adult with mismatch repair-deficient cancer. The V and J genes are TRBV30 and TRBJ1-5, with TRBD1 matching 7 bases. The starting material was peripheral blood, obtained 4 weeks after starting pembrolizumab. CDR3 amino acids: CAWSTKQGFGNQPQHF. CDR3 coding DNA: TGTGCCTGGAGTACGAAACAGGGGTTTGGCAATCAGCCCCAGCATTTT.